This T cell receptor beta chain derives from a study of blood T cells in healthy people across ages. CDR3 length equals 15 residues. The V end lost 3 bases, the J end lost 3 bases, and 15 bases lay between the germline ends. Sample-barcoded 5' priming and a J-beta primer mix drove a second PCR of about 6 to 11 cycles. TCRdb redid the calling of the 5' RACE reads with MiXCR, one entry per CDR3 protein. The profile shows about 800,000 distinct CDR3 sequences, 20% to 30% of them singletons. This sample also belongs to another study, concerning T cells of mothers and their children. That study adds: cDNA was made from all extracted RNA, roughly 1.4 ug per 15 ul.

The genes are TRBV12-3 or TRBV12-4 and TRBJ2-7; D is unresolved. Sequenced input: blood. This receptor was obtained from a boy under 18 in good health. The CDR3 region has the DNA TGTGCCAGCAGTTTCCGGCAGAGTCTGTTCTACGAGCAGTACTTC. This gives the protein CASSFRQSLFYEQYF.